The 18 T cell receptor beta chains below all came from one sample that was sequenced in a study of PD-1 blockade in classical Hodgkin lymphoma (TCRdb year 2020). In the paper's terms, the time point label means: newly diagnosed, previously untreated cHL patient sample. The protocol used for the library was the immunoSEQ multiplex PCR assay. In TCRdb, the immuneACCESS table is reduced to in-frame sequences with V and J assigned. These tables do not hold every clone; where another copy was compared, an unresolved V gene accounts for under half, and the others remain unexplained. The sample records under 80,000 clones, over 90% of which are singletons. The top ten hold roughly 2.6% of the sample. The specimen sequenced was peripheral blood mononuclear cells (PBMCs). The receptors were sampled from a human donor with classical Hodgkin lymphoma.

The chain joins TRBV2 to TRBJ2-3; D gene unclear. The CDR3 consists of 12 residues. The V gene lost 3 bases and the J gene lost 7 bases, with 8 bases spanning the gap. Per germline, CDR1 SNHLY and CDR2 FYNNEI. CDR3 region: CASSDRSYTQYF. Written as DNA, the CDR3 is TGTGCCAGCAGTGATAGGAGCTATACGCAGTATTTT.

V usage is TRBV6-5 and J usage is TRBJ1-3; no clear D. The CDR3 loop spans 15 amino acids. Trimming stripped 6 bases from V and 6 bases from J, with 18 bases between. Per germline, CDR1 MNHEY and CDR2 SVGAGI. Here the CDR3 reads CASRIFTGGENTIYF. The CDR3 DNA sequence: TGTGCCAGCAGGATATTCACCGGTGGTGAAAACACCATATATTTT.

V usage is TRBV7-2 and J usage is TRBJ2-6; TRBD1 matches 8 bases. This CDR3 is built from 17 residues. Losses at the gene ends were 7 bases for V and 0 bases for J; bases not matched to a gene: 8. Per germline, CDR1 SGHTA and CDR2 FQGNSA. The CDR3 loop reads CASTRPTGVSGANVLTF. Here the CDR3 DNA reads TGTGCCAGCACCCGGCCGACAGGGGTCTCTGGGGCCAACGTCCTGACTTTC.

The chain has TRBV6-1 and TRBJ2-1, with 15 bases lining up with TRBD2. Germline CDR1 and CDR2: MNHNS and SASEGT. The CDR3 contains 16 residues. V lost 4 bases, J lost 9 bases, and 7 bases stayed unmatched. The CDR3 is CASSGLRTSGGGEQFF. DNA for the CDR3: TGTGCCAGCAGTGGATTAAGGACTAGCGGGGGGGGTGAGCAGTTCTTC.

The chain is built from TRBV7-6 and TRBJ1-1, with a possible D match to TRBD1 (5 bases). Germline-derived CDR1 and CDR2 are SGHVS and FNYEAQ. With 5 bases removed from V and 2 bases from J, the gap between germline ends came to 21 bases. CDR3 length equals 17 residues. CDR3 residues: CASSPGTGGRRNTEAFF. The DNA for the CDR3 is TGTGCCAGCAGCCCGGGGACGGGAGGACGGCGAAACACTGAAGCTTTCTTT. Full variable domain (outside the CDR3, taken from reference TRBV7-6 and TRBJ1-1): GAGVSQSPRYKVTKRGQDVALRCDPISGHVSLYWYRQALGQGPEFLTYFNYEAQQDKSGLPNDRFSAERPEGSISTLTIQRTEQRDSAMYRCASSPGTGGRRNTEAFFGQGTRLTVV.

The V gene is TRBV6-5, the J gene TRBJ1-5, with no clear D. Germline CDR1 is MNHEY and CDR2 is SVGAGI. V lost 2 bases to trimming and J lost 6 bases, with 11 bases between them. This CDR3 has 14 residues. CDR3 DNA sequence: TGTGCCAGCAGTTACAGAGATAGCGGTCAGCCCCAGCATTTT. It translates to CASSYRDSGQPQHF.

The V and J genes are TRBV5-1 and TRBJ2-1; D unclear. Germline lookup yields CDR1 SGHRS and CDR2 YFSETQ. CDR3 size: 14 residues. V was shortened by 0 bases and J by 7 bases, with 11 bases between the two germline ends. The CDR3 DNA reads TGCGCCAGCAGCTTGGGTAGCCAGAAAAATGAGCAGTTCTTC. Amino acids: CASSLGSQKNEQFF.

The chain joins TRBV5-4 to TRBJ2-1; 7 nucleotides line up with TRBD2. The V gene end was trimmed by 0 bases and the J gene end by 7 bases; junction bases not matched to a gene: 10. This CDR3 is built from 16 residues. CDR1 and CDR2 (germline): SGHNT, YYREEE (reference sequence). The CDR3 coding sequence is TGTGCCAGCAGCTTGGTTGGGGGGACTACCGGGAATGAGCAGTTCTTC. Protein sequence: CASSLVGGTTGNEQFF.

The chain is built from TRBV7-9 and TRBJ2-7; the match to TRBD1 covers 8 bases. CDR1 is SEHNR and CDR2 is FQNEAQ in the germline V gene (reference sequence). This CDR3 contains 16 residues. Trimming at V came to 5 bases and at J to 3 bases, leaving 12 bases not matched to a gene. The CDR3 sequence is CASSVAGGPSIYEQYF. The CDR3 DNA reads TGTGCCAGCAGCGTGGCAGGGGGCCCCTCAATCTACGAGCAGTACTTC.

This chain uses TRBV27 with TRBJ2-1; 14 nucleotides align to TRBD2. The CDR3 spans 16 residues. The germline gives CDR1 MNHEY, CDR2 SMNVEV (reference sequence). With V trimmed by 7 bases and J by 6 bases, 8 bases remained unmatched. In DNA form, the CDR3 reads TGTGCCAGCAAGAGACTAGCGGGAGGGCGAGGCAATGAGCAGTTCTTC. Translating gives CASKRLAGGRGNEQFF.

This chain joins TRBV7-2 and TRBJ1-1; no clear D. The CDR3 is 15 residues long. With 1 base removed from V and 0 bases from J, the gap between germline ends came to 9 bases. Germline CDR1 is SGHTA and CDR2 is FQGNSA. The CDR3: CASSLEGLLNTEAFF. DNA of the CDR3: TGTGCCAGCAGCTTAGAAGGCCTCTTGAACACTGAAGCTTTCTTT.

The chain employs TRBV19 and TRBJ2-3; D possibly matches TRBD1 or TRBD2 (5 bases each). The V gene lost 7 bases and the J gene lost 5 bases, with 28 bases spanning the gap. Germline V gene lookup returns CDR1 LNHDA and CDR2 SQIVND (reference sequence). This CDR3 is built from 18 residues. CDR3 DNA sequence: TGTGCCAGTACCCTCCCCGGGACGGGAATACCCGAGGGAGATACGCAGTATTTT. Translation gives CASTLPGTGIPEGDTQYF. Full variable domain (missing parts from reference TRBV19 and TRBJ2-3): DGGITQSPKYLFRKEGQNVTLSCEQNLNHDAMYWYRQDPGQGLRLIYYSQIVNDFQKGDIAEGYSVSREKKESFPLTVTSAQKNPTAFYLCASTLPGTGIPEGDTQYFGPGTRLTVL.

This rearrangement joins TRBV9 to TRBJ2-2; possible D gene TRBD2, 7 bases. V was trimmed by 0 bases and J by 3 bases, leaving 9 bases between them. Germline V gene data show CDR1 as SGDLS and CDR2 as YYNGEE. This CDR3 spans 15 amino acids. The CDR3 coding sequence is TGTGCCAGCAGCGTAGACGGGGGGCACACCGGGGAGCTGTTTTTT. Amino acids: CASSVDGGHTGELFF.

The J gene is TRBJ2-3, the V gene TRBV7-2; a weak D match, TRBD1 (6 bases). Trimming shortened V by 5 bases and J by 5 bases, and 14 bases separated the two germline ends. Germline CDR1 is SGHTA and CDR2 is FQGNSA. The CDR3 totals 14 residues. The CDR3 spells CASSRQGIGDTQYF. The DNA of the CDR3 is TGTGCCAGCAGCCGGCAGGGGATTGGAGATACGCAGTATTTT.

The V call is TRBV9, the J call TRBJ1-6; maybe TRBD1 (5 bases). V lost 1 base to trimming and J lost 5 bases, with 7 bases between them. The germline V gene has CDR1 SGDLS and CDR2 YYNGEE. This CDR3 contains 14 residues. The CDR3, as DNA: TGTGCCAGCAGCGTAACCAGGGATAATTCACCCCTCCACTTT. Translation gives CASSVTRDNSPLHF.

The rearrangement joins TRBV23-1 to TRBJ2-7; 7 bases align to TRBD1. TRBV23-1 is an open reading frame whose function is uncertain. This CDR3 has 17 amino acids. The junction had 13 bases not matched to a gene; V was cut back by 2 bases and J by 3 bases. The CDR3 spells CASSQIGTEELNYEQYF. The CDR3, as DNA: TGCGCCAGCAGTCAAATCGGGACAGAAGAGTTAAACTACGAGCAGTACTTC.

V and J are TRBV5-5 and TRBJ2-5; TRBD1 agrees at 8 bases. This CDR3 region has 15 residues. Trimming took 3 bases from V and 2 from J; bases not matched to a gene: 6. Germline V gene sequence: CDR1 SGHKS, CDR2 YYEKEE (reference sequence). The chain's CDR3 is CASSSFTGGQETQYF. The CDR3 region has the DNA TGTGCCAGCAGCTCATTCACAGGGGGGCAAGAGACCCAGTACTTC.

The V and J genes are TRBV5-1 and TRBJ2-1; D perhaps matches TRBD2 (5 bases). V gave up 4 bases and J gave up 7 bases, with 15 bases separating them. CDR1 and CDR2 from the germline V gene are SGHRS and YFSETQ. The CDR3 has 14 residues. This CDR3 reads CASSPSTSGNEQFF. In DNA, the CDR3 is TGCGCCAGCAGCCCGAGTACTAGTGGGAATGAGCAGTTCTTC.